This is a list of T cell receptor beta chains from one sample in a study of response to subunit inactivated influenza vaccine. TCRdb passed the RT-PCR reads through MiXCR, listing each CDR3 protein once. The data contain hundreds of thousands of distinct CDR3 sequences, over 11% of them seen just once; the ten biggest clones take up less than 7%. The sample in question was PBMCs from blood, obtained less than 15 days before vaccination. The receptors here all came from a man in his fifties who received an inactivated influenza vaccine. The CDR3 runs from the conserved cysteine through the conserved F or W. D genes are given only for firm matches. Clone size appears in some rows only: once, few, many, or a class for an expanded clone.

>TRBV20-1|-|TRBD2|TRBJ2-7
TGCAGTGCTATCAATATAGCGGGGTCAACTTTCTACGAGCAGTACTTC
CSAINIAGSTFYEQYF
>TRBV5-5|many|-|TRBJ2-7
TGTGCCAGCAGTAATTTGCTGCGGGCCTCCTACGAGCAGTACTTC
CASSNLLRASYEQYF
>TRBV29-1|few|TRBD1|TRBJ2-3
TGCAGCGTTGAAGGGGACAGCCTTACCCCCACAGATACGCAGTATTTT
CSVEGDSLTPTDTQYF
>TRBV9|-|TRBD1|TRBJ2-3
TGTGCCAGCAGCGTAGTTCCGGGACAGGGCTTGGATACGCAGTATTTT
CASSVVPGQGLDTQYF
>TRBV2|-|TRBD2|TRBJ2-1
TGTGCCATCACCGTGCGGGGAGGGTACAATGAGCAGTTCTTC
CAITVRGGYNEQFF
>TRBV10-3|few|-|TRBJ2-1
TGTGCCATAGCCGGGACTCCGAGCTCCTACAATGAGCAGTTCTTC
CAIAGTPSSYNEQFF
>TRBV5-4|few|TRBD1|TRBJ1-2
TGTGCCAGCAGCGGGGGACAGGTTGCAGTCTTTGACTACACCTTC
CASSGGQVAVFDYTF
>TRBV3-1|-|TRBD1|TRBJ2-1
TGTGCCAGCAGCCCGGGAACCGGGACAGGGAGGTACAATGAGCAGTTCTTC
CASSPGTGTGRYNEQFF
>TRBV6-2/TRBV6-3|-|TRBD1|TRBJ2-7
TGTGCCAGCAGTACACGGGGACAGGGTCGTCGGGAGCAGTACTTC
CASSTRGQGRREQYF
>TRBV15|once|-|TRBJ2-6
TGTGCCACCAGCAGAGGAGGCCCTGGGGCCAACGTCCTGACTTTC
CATSRGGPGANVLTF
>TRBV6-5|many|-|TRBJ1-2
TGTGCCAGCAGTTACGGGACGACAGTTCGCCGTGGCTACACCTTC
CASSYGTTVRRGYTF